This T cell receptor (beta chain) was retrieved from a study of shared clonotypes between healthy human individuals (dated by TCRdb to the early 2020s). As for the study more broadly: Three men and two women, aged 18 to 49 years, made up the cohort. Per donor, three plates each were used for CD4 naive and CD4 memory, two for CD8 naive, and one for CD8 memory. To estimate repertoire size and how much clonotype sharing occurs between individuals, the study deeply sequenced the blood TCR repertoires of several healthy adults. To increase sequencing depth and limit assay-specific biases, TCR repertoire library preparation and sequencing were carried out by different laboratories using diverse techniques. Between about 0.94 and 8.9 billion PBMCs per donor were obtained by leukapheresis. What the work shows at the level of the full study, not this receptor alone: Because the study included only a small number of donors, the genetic and exposure-history diversity represented was limited. Based on pairwise subsampling, the degree of clonotype sharing among donors was expected to be affected by sequencing depth. When several donors were compared, the shared fraction of clonotypes was 5% to 6.5% for naive CD4, approximately 3.3% for naive CD8, roughly 2.5% for memory CD4, and 0.4% for memory CD8. Sampling was limited to blood, and TCR repertoires in tissue likely differ from TCR repertoires in blood. Clonotypes shared by all four sorted-subset donors showed higher generation probabilities than non-shared clonotypes. Incomplete sequencing was indicated by rarefaction of sorted-subset datasets, despite the large sequencing depth. Larger estimated clonotype richness was generally found for naive subsets than for memory subsets.

V was cut back by 8 bases and J by 3 bases, leaving a gap of 11 bases between them. The CDR3 contains 12 residues, cysteine and phenylalanine counted. The kept DNA is CDR3 alone, 36 bases in frame from the first base. Via the germline V gene, CDR1 is SQVTM and CDR2 ANQGSEA. The donors were healthy, HIV-negative adults with no recently reported acute infections or vaccinations. Every donor was a Caucasian adult residing in Nashville, Tennessee, USA. Magnetic negative selection was used to enrich CD4+ T cells, after which naive cells were positively selected on CD45RA and the negative fraction became the memory subset. Blood was collected by leukapheresis, and PBMCs were isolated by Ficoll-Histopaque density gradient centrifugation and then cryopreserved in liquid nitrogen vapor phase. Analytical flow cytometry was used to check the purity and quantity of each magnetically sorted T cell population. Genomic DNA was isolated from every sorted fraction and measured by UV absorbance on a Nanodrop 2000c.

TCR CDR3 regions were amplified from genomic DNA by multiplex PCR using the deep immunoSEQ assay. For each cell subset, the extracted genomic DNA was distributed evenly across all wells of several immunoSEQ 96-well plates, and each plate served as one replicate. Each replicate PCR for sorted subsets received roughly 200 ng genomic DNA, equal to roughly 30,000 T cell genomes. The purified libraries were quantified using a Qubit 3.0 fluorometer, sized with a Bioanalyzer 2100, and then quantified again using the KAPA Library Quantification kit. Every immunoSEQ 96-well plate was sequenced on a separate single-read 150-cycle Illumina NextSeq 550 flow cell. In the source study's methods: Because the immunoSEQ output included only junctional sequences and no quality scores, the filtering could not be the same as the filtering used for full-length reads. Sequences were annotated with PyIR, a Python wrapper for IgBLAST v1.9, and V/J genes and CDR3 were assigned using IMGT germline references. Reads with weak V/J assignments (E-value above 1e-6), missing CDR3, stop codons, out-of-frame junctions, or ambiguous translated residues were removed. V3J clonotypes were defined as sequences sharing the same inferred V gene, J gene, and CDR3 amino acid sequence. Percentage overlap between repertoires was calculated by dividing the number of shared unique clonotypes by the size of the smaller repertoire. Repertoire richness was assessed with RTK rarefaction, the Chao1 estimator, and Recon v2.1 estimates of unobserved clonotypes. OLGA was used to compute generation probabilities for all TCRbeta clonotypes that the gDNA method yielded from a few donors. TCRdb obtained this table from immuneACCESS and retained in-frame rearrangements with V and J assigned. These tables miss some clones; where compared with another copy, unresolved V genes account for less than half of the shortfall, and the remainder is unexplained. V and J calls and clone size are those listed in that table; D and trimming were worked out from the DNA. The sample includes 1.6 million or so clones, with 95% to 97% observed a single time. The biggest ten clones account for roughly 1.2% of the sample.

Remarks on this clone: Its antigen is unknown. Base qualities are not provided; no much larger clone lies one nucleotide away.

Sequenced sample: naive CD4+ T cells sorted from blood. The cell subset or site label of this sample denotes: CD45RA+ positively selected. This receptor chain uses TRBV29-1 and TRBJ2-1; the D segment might be TRBD1 or TRBD2, since each matches 6 bases. The sequence was obtained from a man in his thirties or forties in good health. For the CDR3, the sequence is CSSGDIYNEQFF. In nucleotides, the sequence is TGCAGCTCGGGGGACATCTACAATGAGCAGTTCTTC.